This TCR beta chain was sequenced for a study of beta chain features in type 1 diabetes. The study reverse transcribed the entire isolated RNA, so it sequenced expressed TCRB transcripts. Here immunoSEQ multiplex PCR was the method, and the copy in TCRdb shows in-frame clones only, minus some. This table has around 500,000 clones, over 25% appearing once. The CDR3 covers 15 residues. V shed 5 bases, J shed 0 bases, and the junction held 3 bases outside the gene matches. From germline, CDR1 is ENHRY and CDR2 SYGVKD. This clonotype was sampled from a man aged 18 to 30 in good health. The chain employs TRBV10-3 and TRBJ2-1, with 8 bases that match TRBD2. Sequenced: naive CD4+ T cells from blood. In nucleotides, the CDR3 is TGTGCCATCAGTATTAGCGGGGACTCCTACAATGAGCAGTTCTTC. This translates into CAISISGDSYNEQFF.